This T cell receptor (beta chain) was sequenced in a study of cytomegalovirus exposure and HLA in healthy donors. CDR3 length: 20 residues. The germline gives CDR1 MNHNS, CDR2 SASEGT. V was clipped by 1 base and J by 3 bases, with 27 bases between them. Overall study results and limits: Reported findings show TCR beta sequences accurately forecast HLA-A and HLA-B alleles in most subjects. Later work associated more than 15,000 TCR beta sequences with HLA alleles at 0.05 false discovery rate. Analysis performed later showed TCR beta chains linked to HLA being more clonally expanded than equally common others. Some TCR beta chains (more than 150 of them) were listed as cytomegalovirus-associated.

The PCR ran on 60 Vbeta and 13 Jbeta primers. Clones were sequenced by immunoSEQ multiplex PCR, and TCRdb holds only the in-frame ones, with some missing. This sample yields roughly 200,000 clones, of which approximately 86% are seen a single time; less than 0.4% belongs to the top ten. This clone was recorded only once. Its antigen is as yet unknown. Source material: PBMCs. The rearrangement links TRBV6-1 to TRBJ1-2; D remains unclear. The clonotype comes from a woman in her thirties in good health and CMV-seronegative. The CDR3 DNA reads TGTGCCAGCAGTGAAGTCTTTCGTCGGTCAGAGCTTAAGCGGGACTATGGCTACACCTTC. This gives the protein CASSEVFRRSELKRDYGYTF.